These 27 T cell receptor beta chains were sequenced from one sample in a study of T cell responses to AZD1222 COVID-19 vaccine. The data were produced by immunoSEQ multiplex PCR, yet TCRdb's version contains in-frame clones alone and is incomplete. The table has around 140,000 clones, roughly 88% seen once. The input for sequencing was peripheral blood, taken on day 0 of AZD1222 vaccination. These TCRs come from an adult in good health.

V usage is TRBV2 and J usage is TRBJ1-5; tentative D call: TRBD1 (5 bases). V dropped 4 bases and J dropped 6 bases, with 10 bases sitting between them. Per germline, CDR1 SNHLY and CDR2 FYNNEI. The CDR3 runs to 13 residues. CDR3 loop: CASSGGGAQPQHF. The CDR3 DNA follows: TGTGCCAGCAGTGGAGGCGGGGCTCAGCCCCAGCATTTT.

V and J are TRBV11-1 and TRBJ1-2, with 7 bases fitting TRBD1. CDR3 size: 15 residues. After removal of 3 bases from V and 2 bases from J, the junction contained 6 bases not matched to a gene. The germline V gene encodes CDR1 SGHAT and CDR2 FQDESV (reference sequence). The CDR3 nucleotides read TGTGCCAGCAGCTTGATGACAGGGACAAACTATGGCTACACCTTC. Its protein product is CASSLMTGTNYGYTF.

This chain links TRBV27 with TRBJ1-4; 8 positions match TRBD1. The germline V gene has CDR1 MNHEY and CDR2 SMNVEV (reference sequence). J lost 5 bases, V lost 6 bases, and 5 bases had no gene match. The CDR3 covers 14 residues. CDR3 sequence (DNA): TGTGCCAGCAGCTCTGACAGGGGAAATGAAAAACTGTTTTTT. Its protein is CASSSDRGNEKLFF.

The chain joins TRBV7-9 to TRBJ2-4; maybe TRBD2 (5 bases). Trimming removed 1 base from V and 8 bases from J, with 12 bases in between. This CDR3 is 14 amino acids long. The germline gives CDR1 SEHNR, CDR2 FQNEAQ (reference sequence). The DNA of the CDR3 is TGTGCCAGCAGCTTAGATAAGAACGGGGACATTCAGTACTTC. Its translation is CASSLDKNGDIQYF.

This clone was observed a single time. V gene TRBV4-2 combines with J gene TRBJ2-7; 12 bases line up with TRBD2. The CDR3 length is 16 residues. CDR1 is LGHNA, CDR2 YNFKEQ, per germline. Losses at the gene ends were 3 bases for V and 0 bases for J; bases not matched to a gene: 3. CDR3 loop: CASSQETSGSSYEQYF. As DNA, the CDR3 is TGTGCCAGCAGCCAGGAGACTAGCGGGAGCTCCTACGAGCAGTACTTC.

This rearrangement joins TRBV6-2 or TRBV6-3 to TRBJ1-5; D might be TRBD1 (6 bases). The germline V and J ends were trimmed by 4 bases and 8 bases, with 6 bases remaining between them. The V gene's germline CDR1 is MNHEY and CDR2 SVGEGT. The CDR3 is 11 residues long. CDR3 in amino acids: CASSSGEPQHF. The CDR3 DNA sequence: TGTGCCAGCAGTTCAGGGGAGCCCCAGCATTTT.

V gene TRBV9 combines with J gene TRBJ1-4; no firm D call. The germline V gene encodes CDR1 SGDLS and CDR2 YYNGEE. V lost 0 bases and J lost 3, with 9 bases in between. This CDR3 is built from 15 residues. The CDR3 bases are TGTGCCAGCAGCGTAGGAGGCCGGGCTAATGAAAAACTGTTTTTT. As protein: CASSVGGRANEKLFF.

CDR3 residues: CASGQGWETQYF. In DNA form, the CDR3 reads TGTGCTAGTGGTCAGGGGTGGGAGACCCAGTACTTC. The chain joins TRBV12-5 to TRBJ2-5; tentative D call: TRBD1 (6 bases). This CDR3 spans 12 amino acids. V lost 5 bases to trimming and J lost 5 bases, with 9 bases between them. The germline CDR1 and CDR2 sequences are LGHNT and FRNRAP.

This chain joins TRBV7-8 and TRBJ2-1; 11 bases fit TRBD2. The germline CDR1 and CDR2 sequences are SGHVS and FQNEAQ. V trimming: 1 base; J trimming: 8 bases; junction bases outside the gene matches: 10. The CDR3 sequence is 17 residues long. CDR3 in amino acids: CASSLVSSGGAFDEQFF. CDR3 bases: TGTGCCAGCAGCTTAGTAAGTAGCGGGGGGGCCTTTGATGAGCAGTTCTTC.

The chain employs TRBV2 and TRBJ2-7; D tentatively reads TRBD1 or TRBD2 (5 bases each). There are 14 residues in the CDR3. The ends were cut back, 7 bases at V and 1 base at J, with 14 bases in the middle. Per the germline V gene, CDR1 is SNHLY and CDR2 is FYNNEI. CDR3 coding DNA: TGTGCCAGCAAGCCAGGGACCTCTTCCTACGAGCAGTACTTC. Translating it yields CASKPGTSSYEQYF.

This clone has only a few counts. The rearrangement joins TRBV28 to TRBJ1-4, with 7 positions matching TRBD1. Germline values: CDR1 MDHEN, CDR2 SYDVKM. Trimming cost V 6 bases and J 3 bases; bases outside gene matches: 7. CDR3 length: 15 amino acids. DNA for the CDR3: TGTGCCAGCAGGATAACCGGGACAGCTAATGAAAAACTGTTTTTT. Protein: CASRITGTANEKLFF.

The V and J genes are TRBV10-3 and TRBJ2-7; D is perhaps TRBD2 (6 bases). CDR1 and CDR2 (germline): ENHRY, SYGVKD. V gave up 2 bases and J gave up 5 bases, with 13 bases separating them. CDR3 size: 14 residues. The DNA of the CDR3 is TGTGCCATCAGTGAGGGGCGGGGAAGCCACGAGCAGTACTTC. This codes for CAISEGRGSHEQYF.

The genes are TRBV15 and TRBJ2-4; no clear D. The CDR3 runs to 13 residues. The V gene's germline CDR1 is LNHNV and CDR2 YYDKDF (reference sequence). Trimming took 1 base from V and 7 from J, leaving 8 bases between them. The CDR3 region is CATSRGGWNIQYF. Here the CDR3 DNA reads TGTGCCACCAGCAGAGGAGGATGGAACATTCAGTACTTC. The variable domain in full, with the rest retrieved from reference TRBV15 and TRBJ2-4, is DAMVIQNPRYQVTQFGKPVTLSCSQTLNHNVMYWYQQKSSQAPKLLFHYYDKDFNNEADTPDNFQSRRPNTSFCFLDIRSPGLGDTAMYLCATSRGGWNIQYFGAGTRLSVL.

The chain joins TRBV2 to TRBJ1-6, with no clear D. Germline CDR1 and CDR2: SNHLY and FYNNEI. CDR3 length: 12 residues. Deletions cut 4 bases from V and 7 bases from J, with 5 bases between. The CDR3 reads CASSGYNSPLHF. Here the CDR3 DNA reads TGTGCCAGCAGTGGGTACAATTCACCCCTCCACTTT.

This clone turned up a few times. The J gene is TRBJ1-6, the V gene TRBV30; a possible D gene is TRBD1 (5 bases). Germline V gene sequence: CDR1 GTSNPN, CDR2 SVGIG (reference sequence). V lost 5 bases to trimming and J lost 0 bases, with 11 bases between them. This CDR3 is 15 amino acids long. CDR3 protein: CAWDDSHSYNSPLHF. The DNA of the CDR3 is TGTGCCTGGGACGACAGCCACTCCTATAATTCACCCCTCCACTTT.

The rearrangement joins TRBV19 to TRBJ1-2; D is possibly TRBD1 (6 bases). The CDR3 sequence is 13 residues long. Trimming stripped 5 bases from V and 6 bases from J, with 13 bases between. Looked up from germline, CDR1 is LNHDA and CDR2 is SQIVND (reference sequence). DNA of the CDR3: TGTGCCAGTAGTCCTGGGGGCGCGGATGGCTACACCTTC. Translated, it gives CASSPGGADGYTF.

This chain connects TRBV5-6 to TRBJ1-6; no clear D gene. CDR1 and CDR2 from the germline V gene are SGHDT and YYEEEE. The CDR3 loop spans 16 amino acids. Trimming shortened V by 4 bases and J by 2 bases, and 13 bases separated the two germline ends. The chain's CDR3 is CASSGPGRAYNSPLHF. In DNA form, the CDR3 reads TGTGCCAGCAGCGGGCCGGGGAGGGCCTATAATTCACCCCTCCACTTT.

The chain combines TRBV5-6 with TRBJ1-1; D ambiguous. The V gene lost 2 bases and the J gene lost 7 bases, with 15 bases spanning the gap. Germline loops: CDR1 SGHDT, CDR2 YYEEEE. The CDR3 totals 14 residues. CDR3 in amino acids: CASSFETSGGEAFF. In nucleotides, the CDR3 is TGTGCCAGCAGCTTTGAGACGTCGGGCGGTGAAGCTTTCTTT.

This sequence joins TRBV19 and TRBJ1-1, with 8 nucleotides matching TRBD1. CDR1 and CDR2 (germline): LNHDA, SQIVND (reference sequence). The junction had 9 bases not matched to a gene; V was cut back by 8 bases and J by 1 base. The CDR3 length is 15 residues. CDR3: CASCPQGAQNTEAFF. CDR3 nucleotides: TGTGCCAGTTGCCCTCAGGGGGCGCAGAACACTGAAGCTTTCTTT.

This chain links TRBV9 with TRBJ1-6, with D perhaps matching TRBD1 (6 bases). This CDR3 is built from 15 residues. V lost 4 bases and J lost 7, with 15 bases in between. CDR1 and CDR2 from the germline V gene are SGDLS and YYNGEE. CDR3 coding DNA: TGTGCCAGCAGCCCCTCTTGGACAGTAAATTCACCCCTCCACTTT. Protein sequence: CASSPSWTVNSPLHF.

The chain employs TRBV18 and TRBJ2-2; 8 nucleotides match TRBD2. There are 17 residues in the CDR3. The J segment lost 5 bases and the V segment lost 4 bases, leaving 12 bases of the junction unmatched. Germline V gene sequence: CDR1 KGHSH, CDR2 LQKENI. CDR3 DNA sequence: TGTGCCAGCTCACGCCGGGGGGGAGTCGGACCTACCGGGGAGCTGTTTTTT. Translating gives CASSRRGGVGPTGELFF.

The sample holds one count of this clone. The chain recombines TRBV5-1 with TRBJ2-3; 7 nucleotides line up with TRBD1. The J segment lost 1 base and the V segment lost 5 bases, leaving 4 bases of the junction unmatched. The germline CDR1 and CDR2 sequences are SGHRS and YFSETQ. The CDR3 loop spans 14 amino acids. CDR3 bases: TGCGCCAGCAGTAAGGGGGCCGGCACAGATACGCAGTATTTT. It encodes CASSKGAGTDTQYF.

The rearrangement joins TRBV11-2 to TRBJ1-6; 7 bases line up with TRBD1. Losses at the gene ends were 5 bases for V and 9 bases for J; bases not matched to a gene: 13. There are 16 residues in the CDR3. Per the germline V gene, CDR1 is SGHAT and CDR2 is FQNNGV. The CDR3 DNA reads as TGTGCCAGCAGCCTCCGGACAGGTTGGCAAGTTTCACCCCTCCACTTT. The encoded protein is CASSLRTGWQVSPLHF. Together with reference TRBV11-2 and TRBJ1-6, the CDR3 gives the full variable domain: EAGVAQSPRYKIIEKRQSVAFWCNPISGHATLYWYQQILGQGPKLLIQFQNNGVVDDSQLPKDRFSAERLKGVDSTLKIQPAKLEDSAVYLCASSLRTGWQVSPLHFGNGTRLTVT.

The chain has TRBV19 and TRBJ2-1; TRBD2 aligns across 8 bases. CDR3 length equals 14 residues. Germline CDR1 is LNHDA and CDR2 is SQIVND (reference sequence). V lost 5 bases to trimming and J lost 9 bases; unmatched junction nucleotides: 9. This CDR3 reads CASSGSSGAGEQFF. DNA of the CDR3: TGTGCCAGTAGTGGCAGTAGCGGGGCGGGTGAGCAGTTCTTC.

The rearrangement joins TRBV6-4 to TRBJ1-1; 8 positions agree with TRBD1. Germline CDR1 and CDR2: MRHNA and SNTAGT. After removal of 6 bases from V and 8 bases from J, the junction contained 11 bases not matched to a gene. The CDR3 spans 14 residues. CDR3: CASRDEDRAGEAFF. The CDR3 nucleotides are TGTGCCAGCAGGGATGAGGACAGGGCGGGGGAAGCTTTCTTT.

The gene calls are TRBV24-1 and TRBJ1-5, with 9 bases aligning to TRBD1. V gave up 4 bases and J gave up 7 bases; unmatched junction bases: 13. The CDR3 runs to 17 residues. Germline CDR1 KGHDR, CDR2 SFDVKD. CDR3 amino acids: CATSDQPGQGIGQPQHF. The CDR3 nucleotides read TGTGCCACCAGTGACCAACCGGGACAGGGAATAGGACAGCCCCAGCATTTT.

The table lists this clone with a count of one. The rearrangement uses TRBV6-5 and TRBJ1-2, with TRBD1 identical over 8 bases. Per the germline V gene, CDR1 is MNHEY and CDR2 is SVGAGI. This CDR3 spans 14 amino acids. Germline trimming cut 8 bases from V and 4 bases from J; bases unmatched to any gene: 9. The CDR3 region has the DNA TGTGCCAGCGGCTCAGGGGGCTTGGTCTATGGCTACACCTTC. Protein sequence: CASGSGGLVYGYTF.